These 22 T cell receptor beta chains were all obtained from the same sample, sequenced in a study of neoadjuvant anti-PD-1 for oral cavity cancer. Assay used: immunoSEQ multiplex PCR; TCRdb lists only in-frame clones, some missing. The data contain approximately 7,100 clones, around 40% of them singletons. The source was tumor tissue, collected before nivolumab (anti-PD-1) treatment. These TCRs come from a person aged 35 to 85 with oral cavity squamous cell carcinoma.

The chain carries TRBV28 and TRBJ1-5; D is unresolved. CDR1 MDHEN and CDR2 SYDVKM come from the germline V gene. The CDR3 runs to 16 residues. Deletions cut 6 bases from V and 0 bases from J, with 15 bases between. The chain's CDR3 is CASRIRQSYSNQPQHF. The CDR3 DNA follows: TGTGCCAGCAGGATCAGGCAATCGTATAGCAATCAGCCCCAGCATTTT. The complete variable domain, with remaining parts taken from reference TRBV28 and TRBJ1-5, reads DVKVTQSSRYLVKRTGEKVFLECVQDMDHENMFWYRQDPGLGLRLIYFSYDVKMKEKGDIPEGYSVSREKKERFSLILESASTNQTSMYLCASRIRQSYSNQPQHFGDGTRLSIL.

V usage is TRBV6-5 and J usage is TRBJ2-7; D may be TRBD1 or TRBD2 (6 bases each). Per the germline V gene, CDR1 is MNHEY and CDR2 is SVGAGI. Trimming pared 8 bases from V and 0 bases from J, leaving 14 bases between. The CDR3 is made up of 14 amino acids. The CDR3 DNA follows: TGTGCCAGCGGTAGGGGGGCAGCCTCCTACGAGCAGTACTTC. It codes for CASGRGAASYEQYF.

This chain links TRBV5-4 with TRBJ1-1; D ambiguous. The CDR3 length is 15 residues. CDR1 is SGHNT and CDR2 is YYREEE in the germline V gene (reference sequence). The V gene lost 4 bases and the J gene lost 0 bases, with 13 bases spanning the gap. The CDR3 DNA sequence: TGTGCCAGCAGCCCTTCGAACCGCATGAACACTGAAGCTTTCTTT. It translates to CASSPSNRMNTEAFF.

The chain recombines TRBV4-3 with TRBJ1-2, with 12 bases identical to TRBD1. Germline V gene data show CDR1 as LGHNA and CDR2 as YSLEER. The CDR3 runs to 17 residues. V shed 4 bases and J 6 bases; nucleotides not matched to a gene: 12. CDR3 loop: CASSPLTGTGGDDGYTF. CDR3 sequence (DNA): TGCGCCAGCAGCCCCTTAACCGGGACAGGGGGCGATGATGGCTACACCTTC.

This clone ranks as large. This chain links TRBV5-6 with TRBJ1-2; maybe TRBD1 (5 bases). The CDR3 sequence is 14 residues long. CDR1 is SGHDT and CDR2 is YYEEEE in the germline V gene. Trimming shortened V by 1 base and J by 4 bases, and 11 bases separated the two germline ends. CDR3 nucleotide sequence: TGTGCCAGCAGCTTGAGGCAGGGAGTCTATGGCTACACCTTC. This encodes CASSLRQGVYGYTF.

This chain joins TRBV5-4 and TRBJ2-1, with 7 bases identical to TRBD1. This CDR3 is built from 15 residues. The junction had 5 bases not matched to a gene; V was cut back by 4 bases and J by 1 base. Germline V gene data show CDR1 as SGHNT and CDR2 as YYREEE (reference sequence). The CDR3 spells CASSNAGGSYNEQFF. The CDR3 nucleotides are TGTGCCAGCAGCAACGCAGGGGGTTCCTACAATGAGCAGTTCTTC.

The genes are TRBV10-3 and TRBJ2-5, with D perhaps matching TRBD2 (7 bases). The V end was cut by 2 bases, the J end by 5 bases, with 24 bases between. This CDR3 has 18 amino acids. Germline V gene data show CDR1 as ENHRY and CDR2 as SYGVKD. CDR3 DNA sequence: TGTGCCATCAGTGAGAGGGCTTCGGGCGGGGGCTCGGGGGAGACCCAGTACTTC. Its translation: CAISERASGGGSGETQYF.

This sequence joins TRBV5-5 and TRBJ2-5; perhaps TRBD1 as D (5 bases). The CDR3 runs 14 residues. V shed 3 bases and J shed 2 bases, with 11 bases lying between them. CDR1 and CDR2 from the germline V gene are SGHKS and YYEKEE (reference sequence). CDR3 DNA: TGTGCCAGCAGCTCTCGACAGTTACAAGAGACCCAGTACTTC. Residues: CASSSRQLQETQYF.

This clone rates as large. This chain joins TRBV4-3 and TRBJ2-7; D gene unclear. CDR1 and CDR2 from the germline V gene are LGHNA and YSLEER. The germline V and J ends were trimmed by 1 base and 3 bases, with 7 bases remaining between them. The CDR3 runs to 13 residues. The CDR3 DNA reads TGCGCCAGCAGCCAAGGGCCGGACTACGAGCAGTACTTC. Protein: CASSQGPDYEQYF.

V gene TRBV14 combines with J gene TRBJ1-3; D perhaps matches TRBD1 (5 bases). The CDR3 spans 15 residues. CDR1 SGHDN and CDR2 FVKESK come from the germline V gene. Trimming cost V 1 base and J 0 bases, with 7 bases left between them. CDR3 protein: CASSQVRGSGNTIYF. CDR3 coding DNA: TGTGCCAGCAGCCAAGTGAGGGGCTCTGGAAACACCATATATTTT.

The chain has TRBV10-3 and TRBJ1-4; perhaps TRBD1 as D (5 bases). Trimming took off 3 bases at V and 8 bases at J, with 10 bases between the two ends. CDR1 is ENHRY and CDR2 is SYGVKD in the germline V gene. This CDR3 region has 13 residues. The CDR3 protein is CAISEAGTEKLFF. The CDR3 nucleotides are TGTGCCATCAGTGAAGCAGGGACGGAAAAACTGTTTTTT.

This clone was observed a handful of times. The chain recombines TRBV15 with TRBJ1-1; 10 nucleotides align to TRBD1. Germline V lookup: CDR1 LNHNV, CDR2 YYDKDF (reference sequence). The CDR3 runs 13 residues. J lost 4 bases, V lost 6 bases, and 2 bases had no gene match. The CDR3 is CATRRTGGTEAFF. CDR3 sequence (DNA): TGTGCCACCAGAAGGACAGGGGGCACTGAAGCTTTCTTT.

A single count supports this clone. The gene calls are TRBV6-1 and TRBJ1-2; 7 bases match TRBD1. The CDR3 totals 12 residues. J was trimmed by 4 bases and V by 4 bases; bases with no gene match: 0. Germline loops: CDR1 MNHNS, CDR2 SASEGT. The CDR3 bases are TGTGCCAGCAGTGGACAGGGCTATGGCTACACCTTC. This translates into CASSGQGYGYTF.

The V call is TRBV11-1, the J call TRBJ2-7; D unclear. The CDR3 spans 14 residues. V lost 5 bases, J lost 0 bases, and 11 bases lay in between. Per germline, CDR1 SGHAT and CDR2 FQDESV (reference sequence). This CDR3 reads CASSPAFASYEQYF. CDR3 coding DNA: TGTGCCAGCAGCCCTGCTTTCGCCTCCTACGAGCAGTACTTC.

This clone was seen only a few times. The chain has TRBV18 and TRBJ2-7; D ambiguous. Germline V gene data show CDR1 as KGHSH and CDR2 as LQKENI. The CDR3 sequence is 14 residues long. V dropped 2 bases and J dropped 0 bases, with 8 bases sitting between them. CDR3 sequence reads: CASSPSGRSYEQYF. In DNA form, the CDR3 reads TGTGCCAGCTCACCATCGGGCCGCTCCTACGAGCAGTACTTC.

In this sample, this clone turned up a few times. This chain uses TRBV7-7 with TRBJ2-5, with 8 bases identical to TRBD1. After removal of 5 bases from V and 1 base from J, the junction contained 6 bases not matched to a gene. This CDR3 has 15 residues. Germline V lookup: CDR1 SSHAT, CDR2 FNYEAQ (reference sequence). As DNA, the CDR3 is TGTGCCAGCAGCGTCGGACAGGGACCCCAAGAGACCCAGTACTTC. Its translation: CASSVGQGPQETQYF.

The chain has TRBV2 and TRBJ2-1; D possibly matches TRBD1 or TRBD2 (6 bases each). V was clipped by 3 bases and J by 12 bases, with 18 bases between them. Germline V gene data show CDR1 as SNHLY and CDR2 as FYNNEI. There are 14 residues in the CDR3. CDR3 sequence (DNA): TGTGCCAGCAGTGATCGGGGGCTCAGAGGTGCGCAGTTCTTC. Translation: CASSDRGLRGAQFF.

The chain recombines TRBV10-3 with TRBJ1-5; 9 nucleotides line up with TRBD1. The CDR3 has 15 amino acids. V was pared by 7 bases and J by 7 bases, with 11 bases of the junction left unmatched. From germline, CDR1 is ENHRY and CDR2 SYGVKD. The CDR3 DNA reads as TGTGCCATCACCGAGGGACCGGGACAGGGACAGCCCCAGCATTTT. The encoded protein is CAITEGPGQGQPQHF.

This clone came up a few times. The chain combines TRBV28 with TRBJ1-6, with TRBD1 identical over 12 bases. The germline CDR1 and CDR2 sequences are MDHEN and SYDVKM. Germline trimming cut 0 bases from V and 9 bases from J; bases unmatched to any gene: 6. This CDR3 is built from 17 residues. The CDR3 here is CASSLWGDRGLGSPLHF. The CDR3 DNA reads as TGTGCCAGCAGTTTATGGGGGGACAGGGGGCTTGGTTCACCCCTCCACTTT.

The rearrangement joins TRBV19 to TRBJ2-5; D is unresolved. V was trimmed by 1 base and J by 5 bases, leaving 5 bases between them. Germline CDR1 and CDR2: LNHDA and SQIVND (reference sequence). The CDR3 runs to 12 residues. DNA of the CDR3: TGTGCCAGTAGTATAGGGGGTGAGACCCAGTACTTC. Translated, it gives CASSIGGETQYF.

This clone was seen a handful of times. This rearrangement joins TRBV2 to TRBJ1-1; 7 bases map to TRBD1. Germline V gene lookup returns CDR1 SNHLY and CDR2 FYNNEI. V trimming: 0 bases; J trimming: 1 base; junction bases outside the gene matches: 2. This CDR3 is built from 15 residues. CDR3 nucleotides: TGTGCCAGCAGTGAAGCGGGGACAGCGAACACTGAAGCTTTCTTT. Its protein product is CASSEAGTANTEAFF.

The V gene is TRBV30, the J gene TRBJ1-1; TRBD1 agrees at 7 bases. This CDR3 is built from 17 residues. CDR1 is GTSNPN, CDR2 SVGIG, per germline (reference sequence). V shed 3 bases and J 4 bases; nucleotides not matched to a gene: 17. The CDR3 loop is CAWSAEFSGTVGTEAFF. CDR3 sequence (DNA): TGTGCCTGGAGCGCGGAATTCTCCGGGACAGTTGGCACTGAAGCTTTCTTT.